A selection of T cell receptor beta chains follows, all from one sample in a study of blood T cell repertoires in COVID-19. Sequenced by immunoSEQ multiplex PCR; TCRdb stores in-frame clones only, minus some. This table has hundreds of thousands of clones, about 87% appearing once. The sequenced material came from PBMCs or T cells enriched from blood (not recorded which). These receptors were taken from a woman aged 45-65 years who had recovered from COVID-19. The CDR3 runs from the conserved cysteine through the conserved F or W. The D gene is left open where the match is weak. Part of the rows lack a size; the others show once, few, many or a class for expanded clones.

V gene	J gene	clone size	D gene	CDR3 DNA	CDR3 protein
TRBV28	TRBJ2-5	few	-	TGTGCCAGCAGTTTGCGGCGGAGGGATAAAGAGACCCAGTACTTC	CASSLRRRDKETQYF
TRBV27	TRBJ1-1	-	-	TGTGCCAGCAGCCGGCCAGACAGGTACACTGAAGCTTTCTTT	CASSRPDRYTEAFF
TRBV3-1/TRBV3-2	TRBJ1-2	-	TRBD1	TGTGCCAGCAGTCAGACAGGGGGCGGCTACACCTTC	CASSQTGGGYTF
TRBV7-8	TRBJ1-5	-	-	TGTGCCAGCAGCTCCCCCCCCACAGGGTCAGTCCGTAACTATCAGCCCCAGCATTTT	CASSSPPTGSVRNYQPQHF
TRBV18	TRBJ2-1	-	TRBD1	TGTGCCAGCTCACCTAGGACAGGGGGCTCCTACAATGAGCAGTTCTTC	CASSPRTGGSYNEQFF
TRBV18	TRBJ1-1	-	-	TGTGCCAGCTCACCAATCACAATGAACACTGAAGCTTTCTTT	CASSPITMNTEAFF
TRBV9	TRBJ2-1	few	-	TGTGCCAGCAGCGTAGCGATAGATCCATCCTACAATGAGCAGTTCTTC	CASSVAIDPSYNEQFF
TRBV2	TRBJ1-4	-	TRBD1	TGTGCCAGCAGTCTAACAGGGGGCGTCGCAACTAATGAAAAACTGTTTTTT	CASSLTGGVATNEKLFF
TRBV28	TRBJ1-5	once	-	TGTGCCAGCAGTGGGGGGAATCAGCCCCAGCATTTT	CASSGGNQPQHF
TRBV28	TRBJ2-7	few	-	TGTGCCAGCAGTTTAGTCCCGAGCTACGAGCAGTACTTC	CASSLVPSYEQYF
TRBV9	TRBJ1-4	-	-	TGTGCCAGCAGCGTAGCGGGGGAGGGTGAAAAACTGTTTTTT	CASSVAGEGEKLFF
TRBV19	TRBJ1-2	-	-	TGTGCCAGTACGGCGGGAGTCAACACTAACTATGGCTACACCTTC	CASTAGVNTNYGYTF
TRBV19	TRBJ1-5	-	TRBD1	TGTGCCAGTAGTATAACCTTCAGGGGGGATCAGCCCCAGCATTTT	CASSITFRGDQPQHF
TRBV3-1/TRBV3-2	TRBJ1-2	-	-	TGTGCCAGCAGCCAAGGAACCACGGGACTCCCCTCATTC	CASSQGTTGLPSF
TRBV11-3	TRBJ2-2	-	-	TGTGCCAGCAGCCCCCAGCTGGGGGGAAACACCGGGGAGCTGTTTTTT	CASSPQLGGNTGELFF
TRBV28	TRBJ1-2	-	-	TGTGCCAGCAGTTTAGCCCGGACACCACCAGGTGACTACACCTTC	CASSLARTPPGDYTF
TRBV5-1	TRBJ2-3	-	-	TGCGCCAGCAGCCTGGGGGCCACAGATACGCAGTATTTT	CASSLGATDTQYF
TRBV27	TRBJ1-2	-	-	TGTGCCAGCAGTTTATCAGGCAGGGGCCATGGCTACACCTTC	CASSLSGRGHGYTF
TRBV27	TRBJ2-1	-	TRBD2	TGTGCCAGCAGTTTACTGGGAGGGTCAGAGTTCTTC	CASSLLGGSEFF
TRBV30	TRBJ2-1	-	TRBD2	TGTGCCTGGGCATTCCGACTAGCGGGAGGGAATGAGCAGTTCTTC	CAWAFRLAGGNEQFF
TRBV25-1	TRBJ1-2	-	TRBD1	TGTGCCAGCAGTGAATCAACAGGGGTGGGGGCTTTCTATGGCTACACCTTC	CASSESTGVGAFYGYTF
TRBV4-3	TRBJ1-2	-	TRBD1	TGCGCCAGCAGCCCAGGGGTTGGGACAGGGGATGGCTACACCTTC	CASSPGVGTGDGYTF